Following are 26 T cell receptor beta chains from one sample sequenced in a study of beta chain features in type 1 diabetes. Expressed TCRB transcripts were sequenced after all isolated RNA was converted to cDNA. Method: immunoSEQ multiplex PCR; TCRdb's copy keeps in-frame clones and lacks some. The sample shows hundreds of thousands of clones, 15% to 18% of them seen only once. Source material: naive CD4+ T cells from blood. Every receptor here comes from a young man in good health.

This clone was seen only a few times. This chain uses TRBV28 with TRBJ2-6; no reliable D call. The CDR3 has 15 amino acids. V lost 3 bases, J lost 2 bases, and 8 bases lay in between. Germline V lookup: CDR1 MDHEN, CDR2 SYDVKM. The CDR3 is CASSFPEPGANVLTF. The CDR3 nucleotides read TGTGCCAGCAGTTTTCCGGAGCCTGGGGCCAACGTCCTGACTTTC.

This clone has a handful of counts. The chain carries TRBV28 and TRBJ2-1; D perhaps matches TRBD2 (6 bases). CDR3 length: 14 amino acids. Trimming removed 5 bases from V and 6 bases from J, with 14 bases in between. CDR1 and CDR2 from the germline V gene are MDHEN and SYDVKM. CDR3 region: CASSDGGSFNEQFF. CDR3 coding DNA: TGTGCCAGCAGTGATGGGGGGTCGTTCAATGAGCAGTTCTTC.

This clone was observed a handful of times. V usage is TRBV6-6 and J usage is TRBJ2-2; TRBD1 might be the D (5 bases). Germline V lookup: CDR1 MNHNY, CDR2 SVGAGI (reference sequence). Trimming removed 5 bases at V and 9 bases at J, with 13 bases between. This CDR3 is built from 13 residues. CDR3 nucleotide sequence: TGTGCCAGCAGTCAAATTCAGGGCCGGGAGCTGTTTTTT. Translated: CASSQIQGRELFF.

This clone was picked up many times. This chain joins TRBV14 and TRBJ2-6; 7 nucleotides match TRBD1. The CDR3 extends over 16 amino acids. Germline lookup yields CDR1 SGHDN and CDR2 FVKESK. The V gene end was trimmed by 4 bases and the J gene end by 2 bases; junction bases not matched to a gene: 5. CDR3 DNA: TGTGCCAGCAGCCTAGACAGGGTCACTGGGGCCAACGTCCTGACTTTC. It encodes CASSLDRVTGANVLTF.

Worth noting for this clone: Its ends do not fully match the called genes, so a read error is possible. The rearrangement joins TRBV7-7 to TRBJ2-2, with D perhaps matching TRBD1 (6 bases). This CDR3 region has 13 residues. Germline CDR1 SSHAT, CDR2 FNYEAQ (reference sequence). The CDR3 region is CASSPTGTGELFF. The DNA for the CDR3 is TGTGCTAGCAGCCCAACAGGGACCGGGGAGCTGTTTTTT.

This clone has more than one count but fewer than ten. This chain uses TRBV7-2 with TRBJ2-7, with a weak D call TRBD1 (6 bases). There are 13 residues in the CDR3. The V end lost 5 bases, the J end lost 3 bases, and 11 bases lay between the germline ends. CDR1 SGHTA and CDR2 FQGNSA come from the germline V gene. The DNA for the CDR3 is TGTGCCAGCAGCACCACAGGGTTCTACGAGCAGTACTTC. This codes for CASSTTGFYEQYF.

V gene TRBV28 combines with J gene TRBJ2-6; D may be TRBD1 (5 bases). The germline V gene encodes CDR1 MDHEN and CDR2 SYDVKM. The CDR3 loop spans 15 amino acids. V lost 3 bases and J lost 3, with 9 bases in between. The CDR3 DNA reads TGTGCCAGCAGTTTTAGGGGTGGTGGGGCCAACGTCCTGACTTTC. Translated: CASSFRGGGANVLTF.

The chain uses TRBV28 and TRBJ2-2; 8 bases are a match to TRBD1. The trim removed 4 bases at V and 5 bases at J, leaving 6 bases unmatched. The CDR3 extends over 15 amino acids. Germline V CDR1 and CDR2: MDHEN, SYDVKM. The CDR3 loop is CASSSHRGRTGELFF. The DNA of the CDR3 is TGTGCCAGCAGTTCCCACAGGGGGAGGACCGGGGAGCTGTTTTTT.

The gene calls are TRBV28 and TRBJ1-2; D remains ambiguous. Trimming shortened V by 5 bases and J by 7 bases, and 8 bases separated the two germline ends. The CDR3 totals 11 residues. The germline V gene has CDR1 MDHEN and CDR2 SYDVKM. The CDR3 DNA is TGTGCCAGCAGTCTCTTGTCTGGCTACACCTTC. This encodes CASSLLSGYTF.

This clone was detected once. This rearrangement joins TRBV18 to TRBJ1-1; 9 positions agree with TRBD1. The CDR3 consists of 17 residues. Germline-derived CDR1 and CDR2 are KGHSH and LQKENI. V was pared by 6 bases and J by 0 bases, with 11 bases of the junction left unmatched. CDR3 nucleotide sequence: TGTGCCAGCTCCCGTGGACAGGGGAAGATCATGAACACTGAAGCTTTCTTT. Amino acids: CASSRGQGKIMNTEAFF.

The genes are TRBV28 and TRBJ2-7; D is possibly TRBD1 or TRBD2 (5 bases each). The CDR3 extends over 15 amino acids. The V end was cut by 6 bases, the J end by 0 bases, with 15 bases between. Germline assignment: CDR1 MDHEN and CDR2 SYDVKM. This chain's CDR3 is CASRPPGTGSYEQYF. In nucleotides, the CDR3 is TGTGCCAGCAGACCCCCCGGGACGGGCTCCTACGAGCAGTACTTC. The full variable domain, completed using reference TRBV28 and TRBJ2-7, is DVKVTQSSRYLVKRTGEKVFLECVQDMDHENMFWYRQDPGLGLRLIYFSYDVKMKEKGDIPEGYSVSREKKERFSLILESASTNQTSMYLCASRPPGTGSYEQYFGPGTRLTVT.

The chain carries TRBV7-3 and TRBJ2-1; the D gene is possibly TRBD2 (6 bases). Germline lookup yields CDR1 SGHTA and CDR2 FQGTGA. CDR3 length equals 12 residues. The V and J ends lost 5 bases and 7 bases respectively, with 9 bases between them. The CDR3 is CASSVGRNEQFF. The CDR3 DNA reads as TGTGCCAGCAGCGTAGGGAGGAATGAGCAGTTCTTC.

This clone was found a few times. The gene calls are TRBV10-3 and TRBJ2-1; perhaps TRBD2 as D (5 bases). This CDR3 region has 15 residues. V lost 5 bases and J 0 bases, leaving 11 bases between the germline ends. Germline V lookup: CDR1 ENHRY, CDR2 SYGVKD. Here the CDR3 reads CAISKDLHSYNEQFF. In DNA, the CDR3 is TGTGCCATCAGTAAGGACTTGCACTCCTACAATGAGCAGTTCTTC.

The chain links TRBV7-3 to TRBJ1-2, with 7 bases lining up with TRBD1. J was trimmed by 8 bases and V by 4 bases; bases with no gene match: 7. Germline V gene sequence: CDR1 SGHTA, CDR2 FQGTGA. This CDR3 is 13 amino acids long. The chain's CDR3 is CASSSNRGGGYTF. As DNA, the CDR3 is TGTGCCAGCAGCTCGAACAGGGGAGGAGGCTACACCTTC.

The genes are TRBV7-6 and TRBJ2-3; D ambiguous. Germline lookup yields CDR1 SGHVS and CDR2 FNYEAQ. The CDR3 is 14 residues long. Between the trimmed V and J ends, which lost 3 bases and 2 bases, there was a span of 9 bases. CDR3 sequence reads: CASSFTGYTDTQYF. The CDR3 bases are TGTGCCAGCAGCTTTACCGGGTACACAGATACGCAGTATTTT.

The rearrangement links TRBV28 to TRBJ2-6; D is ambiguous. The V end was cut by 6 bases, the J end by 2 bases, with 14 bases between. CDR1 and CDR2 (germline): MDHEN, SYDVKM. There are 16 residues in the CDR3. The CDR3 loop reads CASRNFFKAGANVLTF. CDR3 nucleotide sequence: TGTGCCAGCAGAAATTTCTTTAAGGCTGGGGCCAACGTCCTGACTTTC.

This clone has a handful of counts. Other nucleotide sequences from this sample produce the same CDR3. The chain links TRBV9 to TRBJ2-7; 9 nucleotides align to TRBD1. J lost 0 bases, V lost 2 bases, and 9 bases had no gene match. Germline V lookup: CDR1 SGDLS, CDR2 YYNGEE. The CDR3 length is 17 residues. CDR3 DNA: TGTGCCAGCAGCGTGGAACCCGGGACAGGGTCCTCCTACGAGCAGTACTTC. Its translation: CASSVEPGTGSSYEQYF.

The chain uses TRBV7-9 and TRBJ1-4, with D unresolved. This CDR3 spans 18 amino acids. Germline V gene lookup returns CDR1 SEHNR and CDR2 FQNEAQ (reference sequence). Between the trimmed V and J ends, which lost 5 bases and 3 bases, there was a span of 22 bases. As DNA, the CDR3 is TGTGCCAGCAGCCTAGGTTGGCAACTTGAGAGGTCTAATGAAAAACTGTTTTTT. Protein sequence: CASSLGWQLERSNEKLFF. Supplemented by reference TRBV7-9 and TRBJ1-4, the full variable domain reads DTGVSQNPRHKITKRGQNVTFRCDPISEHNRLYWYRQTLGQGPEFLTYFQNEAQLEKSRLLSDRFSAERPKGSFSTLEIQRTEQGDSAMYLCASSLGWQLERSNEKLFFGSGTQLSVL.

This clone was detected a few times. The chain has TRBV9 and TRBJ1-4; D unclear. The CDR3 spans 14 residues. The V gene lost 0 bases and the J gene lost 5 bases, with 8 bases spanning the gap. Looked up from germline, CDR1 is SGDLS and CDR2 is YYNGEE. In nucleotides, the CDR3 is TGTGCCAGCAGCGTAGAGCAATCCAATGAAAAACTGTTTTTT. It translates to CASSVEQSNEKLFF.

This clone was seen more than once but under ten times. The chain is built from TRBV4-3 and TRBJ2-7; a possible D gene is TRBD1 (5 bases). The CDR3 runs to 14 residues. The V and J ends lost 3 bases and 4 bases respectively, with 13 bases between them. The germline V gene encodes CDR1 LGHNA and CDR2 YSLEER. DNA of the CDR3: TGCGCCAGCAGCCAGGATAGGGGCATTTACGAGCAGTACTTC. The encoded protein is CASSQDRGIYEQYF.

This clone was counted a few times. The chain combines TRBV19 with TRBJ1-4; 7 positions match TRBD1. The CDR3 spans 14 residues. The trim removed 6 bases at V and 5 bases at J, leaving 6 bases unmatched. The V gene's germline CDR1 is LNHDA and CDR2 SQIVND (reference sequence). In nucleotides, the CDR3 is TGTGCCAGTAGGGGGGACAGACCAAATGAAAAACTGTTTTTT. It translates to CASRGDRPNEKLFF.

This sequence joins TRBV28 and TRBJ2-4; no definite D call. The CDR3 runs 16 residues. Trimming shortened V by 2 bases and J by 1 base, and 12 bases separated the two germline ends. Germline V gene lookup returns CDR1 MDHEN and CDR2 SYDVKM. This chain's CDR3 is CASSLTQTRAKNIQYF. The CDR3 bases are TGTGCCAGCAGTTTAACCCAAACTCGGGCCAAAAACATTCAGTACTTC. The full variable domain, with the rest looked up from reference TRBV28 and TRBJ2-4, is DVKVTQSSRYLVKRTGEKVFLECVQDMDHENMFWYRQDPGLGLRLIYFSYDVKMKEKGDIPEGYSVSREKKERFSLILESASTNQTSMYLCASSLTQTRAKNIQYFGAGTRLSVL.

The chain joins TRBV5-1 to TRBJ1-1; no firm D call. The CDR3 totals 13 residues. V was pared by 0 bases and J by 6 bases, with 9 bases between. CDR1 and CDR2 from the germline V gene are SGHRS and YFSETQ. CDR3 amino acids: CASSLVSLPEAFF. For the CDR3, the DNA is TGCGCCAGCAGCTTGGTGAGTCTACCTGAAGCTTTCTTT.

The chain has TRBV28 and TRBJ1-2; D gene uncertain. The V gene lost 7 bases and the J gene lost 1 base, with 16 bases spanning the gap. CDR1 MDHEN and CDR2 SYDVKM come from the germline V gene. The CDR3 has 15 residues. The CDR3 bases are TGTGCCAGCAACGCCCTTTTACTGATTAACTATGGCTACACCTTC. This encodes CASNALLLINYGYTF.

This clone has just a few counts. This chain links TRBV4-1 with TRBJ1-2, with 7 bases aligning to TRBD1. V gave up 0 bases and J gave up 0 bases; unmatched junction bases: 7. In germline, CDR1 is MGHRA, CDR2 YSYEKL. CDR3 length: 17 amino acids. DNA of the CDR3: TGCGCCAGCAGCCAAGATCGTACGGGACAGACTAACTATGGCTACACCTTC. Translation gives CASSQDRTGQTNYGYTF.

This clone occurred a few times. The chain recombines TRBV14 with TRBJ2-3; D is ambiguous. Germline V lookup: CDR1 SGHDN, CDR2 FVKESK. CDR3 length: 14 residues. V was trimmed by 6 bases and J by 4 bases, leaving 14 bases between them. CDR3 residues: CASSPDWVADTQYF. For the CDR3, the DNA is TGTGCCAGCAGTCCCGACTGGGTGGCAGATACGCAGTATTTT.